The 9 T cell receptor beta chains below come from one sample, sequenced in a study of early T cells in non-severe SARS-CoV-2 infection. From the 5' RACE reads, TCRdb called clonotypes with MiXCR, one entry per CDR3 protein. Among about 80,000 distinct CDR3 sequences listed, more than 10% were seen once. The source material was whole blood, sampled at baseline. These receptor sequences come from an adult who was a healthcare worker with PCR-confirmed SARS-CoV-2 infection or an uninfected control (not recorded which). The donor label of this sample is uncertain.

The genes are TRBV10-3 and TRBJ2-1; TRBD2 matches at 12 bases. The CDR3 runs 14 residues. Looked up from germline, CDR1 is ENHRY and CDR2 is SYGVKD. The junction had 9 bases not matched to a gene; V was cut back by 10 bases and J by 8 bases. CDR3 nucleotides: TGTGCCACCAGGCTAGCGGGAGGGGTCGATGAGCAGTTCTTC. Protein sequence: CATRLAGGVDEQFF.

The rearrangement links TRBV2 to TRBJ2-1; no reliable D call. The CDR3 totals 10 residues. Trimming took 8 bases from V and 8 from J, leaving 7 bases between them. In germline, CDR1 is SNHLY, CDR2 FYNNEI. The DNA for the CDR3 is TGTGCCAGCGTCATCGATGAGCAGTTCTTC. This codes for CASVIDEQFF.

This clonotype was counted many times. This chain links TRBV12-3 or TRBV12-4 with TRBJ2-1; the match to TRBD1 covers 8 bases. The CDR3 totals 13 residues. Trimming took 5 bases from V and 10 from J; bases not matched to a gene: 7. DNA for the CDR3: TGTGCCAGCAGTCTGCAGGGGGCGCGGGAGCAGTTCTTC. This translates into CASSLQGAREQFF.

This clonotype has only a few counts. The chain couples TRBV5-5 to TRBJ2-1, with TRBD1 matching over 9 bases. Looked up from germline, CDR1 is SGHKS and CDR2 is YYEKEE (reference sequence). The trim removed 3 bases at V and 10 bases at J, leaving 2 bases unmatched. This CDR3 comprises 12 residues. In nucleotides, the CDR3 is TGTGCCAGCAGCTGGACAGGGGTCGAGCAGTTCTTC. Protein: CASSWTGVEQFF.

The sample holds a few counts of this clonotype. The rearrangement joins TRBV27 to TRBJ2-2; D is uncertain. From germline, CDR1 is MNHEY and CDR2 SMNVEV (reference sequence). Between the trimmed V and J ends, which lost 5 bases and 7 bases, there was a span of 14 bases. The CDR3 is 14 amino acids. The CDR3 DNA is TGTGCCAGCAGTCCACAAAGGGTTCGCGGGGAGCTGTTTTTT. Translation: CASSPQRVRGELFF.

In its sample, this clonotype was seen many times. The chain is built from TRBV29-1 and TRBJ2-7; D possibly corresponds to TRBD1 (6 bases). V gave up 5 bases and J gave up 1 base, with 12 bases separating them. This CDR3 has 13 amino acids. In germline, CDR1 is SQVTM, CDR2 ANQGSEA. Here the CDR3 DNA reads TGCAGCGTTCTCGACAGGCAATCCTACGAGCAGTACTTC. It encodes CSVLDRQSYEQYF.

This clonotype was recorded many times. CDR3 DNA: TGCAGTGCTAGTCCCCTACAGAAGAACACTGAAGCTTTCTTT. It specifies CSASPLQKNTEAFF. The chain combines TRBV20-1 with TRBJ1-1; D gene ambiguous. Germline loops: CDR1 DFQATT, CDR2 SNEGSKA (reference sequence). CDR3 length: 14 amino acids. V was shortened by 3 bases and J by 1 base, with 12 bases between the two germline ends.

The chain recombines TRBV6-2 or TRBV6-3 with TRBJ2-1, with D perhaps being TRBD1 or TRBD2 (5 bases each). The CDR3 length is 14 residues. Germline assignment: CDR1 MNHEY and CDR2 SVGEGT. V lost 8 bases, J lost 0 bases, and 11 bases lay in between. The CDR3 region has the DNA TGTGCCAGCGCGGATGGGGGCTCCTACAATGAGCAGTTCTTC. It specifies CASADGGSYNEQFF.

This clonotype was seen a few times. V usage is TRBV4-3 and J usage is TRBJ1-1, with 7 positions matching TRBD1. The CDR3 totals 15 residues. J was trimmed by 4 bases and V by 0 bases; bases with no gene match: 5. Germline V lookup: CDR1 LGHNA, CDR2 YSLEER. The DNA of the CDR3 is TGCGCCAGCAGCCAAGAGACAGGGCAGGGCACTGAAGCTTTCTTT. This translates into CASSQETGQGTEAFF.